The clone carrying this T cell receptor beta chain was counted at least ten times. Time point specified: patch test 1, 2 weeks after DPC sensitization. Treatment specified: therapeutic diphenylcyclopropenone sensitization with weekly scalp DPC. Each patch test followed a blood draw. This specimen belongs to a study of human T cells and chemical hapten exposure. On the study more broadly: Patients got weekly scalp diphenylcyclopropenone doses over the approximately 25-week study. Slight differences in pooled library volume were the main source of varying TCR yields across samples. The patients, most of them female, presented with alopecia areata, totalis or universalis.

TCRdb analysed the RACE reads with MiXCR anew, one entry per CDR3 protein. The table lists approximately 79,000 distinct CDR3 sequences, around 10% of them singletons. Germline trimming cut 7 bases from V and 2 bases from J; bases unmatched to any gene: 2. Looked up from germline, CDR1 is DFQATT and CDR2 is SNEGSKA (reference sequence). The CDR3 is 13 residues long. The sequence came from a woman between 50 and 59 years old with alopecia areata. Some clones in this sample may be carry-over from other donors' samples. The V and J genes are TRBV20-1 and TRBJ2-5; TRBD1 matches at 12 bases. The material sequenced was whole blood, taken in connection with sensitization to the hapten diphenylcyclopropenone (DPC). The CDR3 spells CSGDRGLQETQYF. For the CDR3, the DNA is TGCAGTGGGGACAGGGGGCTTCAAGAGACCCAGTACTTC.